One and the same sample provided the 21 T cell receptor beta chains below, sequenced in a study of T cell changes during pregnancy in multiple sclerosis. The protocol was immunoSEQ multiplex PCR, while the TCRdb copy is restricted to in-frame clones and leaves out a portion. The data show around 57,000 clones, with roughly 89% seen just once and 1% to 1.5% held by the top ten. Specimen: peripheral blood, collected after pregnancy. The receptor set was obtained from a female donor in good health, enrolled as a control in a pregnancy study.

V and J are TRBV27 and TRBJ1-1; weak D call: TRBD1 (5 bases). The CDR3 runs 14 residues. Germline loops: CDR1 MNHEY, CDR2 SMNVEV (reference sequence). V was clipped by 1 base and J by 6 bases, with 12 bases between them. The CDR3 sequence is CASSLFGGRAEAFF. The CDR3 DNA follows: TGTGCCAGCAGTTTATTCGGGGGTAGAGCTGAAGCTTTCTTT.

V and J are TRBV2 and TRBJ2-5; 7 bases match TRBD1. Unmatched junction bases numbered 5, after V lost 6 bases and J lost 1 base. The CDR3 has 14 amino acids. Germline V gives CDR1 SNHLY, CDR2 FYNNEI. The CDR3 nucleotides read TGTGCCAGCAGGAACAGACAGGGCCAAGAGACCCAGTACTTC. Protein product: CASRNRQGQETQYF.

The chain carries TRBV19 and TRBJ2-4; 7 nucleotides agree with TRBD1. From germline, CDR1 is LNHDA and CDR2 SQIVND (reference sequence). This CDR3 contains 16 residues. The junction had 11 bases not matched to a gene; V was cut back by 8 bases and J by 1 base. The CDR3 spells CASGTPGGEAKNIQYF. CDR3 DNA: TGTGCCAGTGGGACCCCAGGGGGTGAGGCCAAAAACATTCAGTACTTC.

The genes are TRBV7-3 and TRBJ2-7, with 7 nucleotides matching TRBD1. This CDR3 is 15 amino acids long. Germline values: CDR1 SGHTA, CDR2 FQGTGA. Trimming cost V 5 bases and J 5 bases; bases outside gene matches: 12. The CDR3 bases are TGTGCCAGCAGCGTCCTAGGGACAGCAAACGACGAGCAGTACTTC. Protein product: CASSVLGTANDEQYF.

This clone was found a few times. The junction departs from germline at one end; a sequencing error may be responsible. J is TRBJ1-3 and V is TRBV30; D gene unclear. CDR1 is GTSNPN, CDR2 SVGIG, per germline (reference sequence). CDR3 size: 9 residues. CDR3 in DNA: TGTGCCTGGAGTCCCATGGCGGCCTTT. Its protein is CAWSPMAAF.

The chain is built from TRBV7-7 and TRBJ2-2, with D tentatively TRBD1 (5 bases). Between the trimmed V and J ends, which lost 1 base and 3 bases, there was a span of 6 bases. Germline-derived CDR1 and CDR2 are SSHAT and FNYEAQ (reference sequence). This CDR3 comprises 14 residues. The CDR3 loop is CASSLGQYTGELFF. The CDR3 DNA follows: TGTGCCAGCAGCTTAGGACAGTACACCGGGGAGCTGTTTTTT.

V usage is TRBV13 and J usage is TRBJ2-3; 12 positions agree with TRBD1. The ends lost 6 bases at V and 4 bases at J; junction bases unmatched: 5. The germline gives CDR1 PRHDT, CDR2 FYEKMQ (reference sequence). This CDR3 region has 15 residues. Here the CDR3 reads CASSLGQGASDTQYF. Here the CDR3 DNA reads TGTGCCAGCAGTTTGGGACAGGGGGCGTCAGATACGCAGTATTTT. The full variable domain, completed using reference TRBV13 and TRBJ2-3, is AAGVIQSPRHLIKEKRETATLKCYPIPRHDTVYWYQQGPGQDPQFLISFYEKMQSDKGSIPDRFSAQQFSDYHSELNMSSLELGDSALYFCASSLGQGASDTQYFGPGTRLTVL.

This clone turned up a few times. This chain links TRBV2 with TRBJ2-7; D is unresolved. Deletions cut 4 bases from V and 4 bases from J, with 5 bases between. Germline assignment: CDR1 SNHLY and CDR2 FYNNEI. The length of the CDR3 is 11 residues. The CDR3 loop reads CASSVQYEQYF. CDR3 DNA: TGTGCCAGCAGTGTACAATACGAGCAGTACTTC.

The chain carries TRBV5-8 and TRBJ1-2; 8 nucleotides line up with TRBD1. The CDR3 extends over 17 amino acids. CDR1 is SGHTS and CDR2 is YDEGEE in the germline V gene. J gave up 4 bases and V 0 bases, and 11 bases lay outside the gene matches. The CDR3 DNA is TGTGCCAGCAGCTTGGGACAGGGGCGGTTACACGGCTATGGCTACACCTTC. Its translation is CASSLGQGRLHGYGYTF.

V is TRBV30 and J is TRBJ2-6; D perhaps matches TRBD2 (5 bases). Trimming removed 4 bases at V and 4 bases at J, with 11 bases between. This CDR3 has 14 amino acids. Germline CDR1 is GTSNPN and CDR2 is SVGIG (reference sequence). The CDR3 DNA sequence: TGTGCCTGGACGGCGGGTTTAGGGGCCAACGTCCTGACTTTC. Protein sequence: CAWTAGLGANVLTF. Looking up the rest from reference TRBV30 and TRBJ2-6 gives the full variable domain: SQTIHQWPATLVQPVGSPLSLECTVEGTSNPNLYWYRQAAGRGLQLLFYSVGIGQISSEVPQNLSASRPQDRQFILSSKKLLLSDSGFYLCAWTAGLGANVLTFGAGSRLTVL.

In DNA, the CDR3 is TGTGCCTGGAGGGCCCCCGGGACATCAGACTATGGCTACACCTTC. Protein product: CAWRAPGTSDYGYTF. The chain recombines TRBV30 with TRBJ1-2; TRBD1 might be the D (6 bases). CDR3 length: 15 residues. The germline V and J ends were trimmed by 3 bases and 3 bases, with 17 bases remaining between them. The germline gives CDR1 GTSNPN, CDR2 SVGIG (reference sequence).

This sequence joins TRBV10-3 and TRBJ1-1; the D is unclear. Looked up from germline, CDR1 is ENHRY and CDR2 is SYGVKD. The CDR3 totals 13 residues. V lost 6 bases and J 4 bases, leaving 12 bases between the germline ends. CDR3 sequence reads: CAISTRRGTEAFF. In DNA, the CDR3 is TGTGCCATCAGCACCCGGCGGGGCACTGAAGCTTTCTTT.

This chain connects TRBV5-6 to TRBJ2-7, with TRBD1 as a possible D gene (6 bases). The length of the CDR3 is 14 residues. CDR1 SGHDT and CDR2 YYEEEE come from the germline V gene. The V and J ends lost 3 bases and 2 bases respectively, with 12 bases between them. The CDR3 sequence: CASSSTGNPYEQYF. CDR3 DNA sequence: TGTGCCAGCAGCTCGACAGGCAACCCCTACGAGCAGTACTTC. The full variable domain, rest sourced from reference TRBV5-6 and TRBJ2-7, is DAGVTQSPTHLIKTRGQQVTLRCSPKSGHDTVSWYQQALGQGPQFIFQYYEEEERQRGNFPDRFSGHQFPNYSSELNVNALLLGDSALYLCASSSTGNPYEQYFGPGTRLTVT.

This chain links TRBV4-3 with TRBJ2-7, with D perhaps matching TRBD1 (5 bases). From germline, CDR1 is LGHNA and CDR2 YSLEER. V lost 0 bases and J lost 2, with 11 bases in between. This CDR3 contains 15 residues. The CDR3 nucleotides are TGCGCCAGCAGCCAAGATCGCAGGGCCGCCTACGAGCAGTACTTC. Its translation is CASSQDRRAAYEQYF.

The V call is TRBV30, the J call TRBJ2-1, with 9 bases lining up with TRBD1. The CDR3 length is 15 residues. Germline assignment: CDR1 GTSNPN and CDR2 SVGIG (reference sequence). V lost 2 bases and J lost 4; bases outside the gene matches: 6. The CDR3 sequence is CAWSTDRGKYNEQFF. In DNA form, the CDR3 reads TGTGCCTGGAGTACCGACAGGGGGAAATACAATGAGCAGTTCTTC.

The chain uses TRBV29-1 and TRBJ1-3, with 9 bases matching TRBD1. J gave up 1 base and V 6 bases, and 4 bases lay outside the gene matches. Germline loops: CDR1 SQVTM, CDR2 ANQGSEA. CDR3 length equals 14 residues. CDR3 residues: CSVVDRGSGNTIYF. The CDR3 DNA follows: TGCAGCGTCGTAGACAGGGGGTCTGGAAACACCATATATTTT.

The CDR3 nucleotides are TGCGCCAGCAGCCAAGGATCGGGGAGGGAGCAGTACTTC. Residues: CASSQGSGREQYF. The chain recombines TRBV4-1 with TRBJ2-7; TRBD2 might be the D (6 bases). The CDR3 extends over 13 amino acids. The germline V gene has CDR1 MGHRA and CDR2 YSYEKL. The V end lost 1 base, the J end lost 7 bases, and 11 bases lay between the germline ends.

CDR3 loop: CASSQAVSLKWNTEAFF. The DNA for the CDR3 is TGCGCCAGCAGCCAAGCAGTAAGTTTGAAGTGGAACACTGAAGCTTTCTTT. The V call is TRBV4-3, the J call TRBJ1-1; the D is unclear. Trimming left V 1 base short and J 1 base short, with 16 bases between. The germline V gene encodes CDR1 LGHNA and CDR2 YSLEER. The CDR3 totals 17 residues.

CDR3: CASSEFRSKDTGELFF. The CDR3 DNA reads TGTGCCAGCAGTGAATTTAGGAGTAAGGACACCGGGGAGCTGTTTTTT. The chain joins TRBV6-1 to TRBJ2-2; D ambiguous. The CDR3 is made up of 16 amino acids. Germline V CDR1 and CDR2: MNHNS, SASEGT. Trimming took off 2 bases at V and 3 bases at J, with 13 bases between the two ends.

The CDR3 DNA reads TGTGCTAGTGTTCCGACACATGGGACAGATACGCAGTATTTT. Translating gives CASVPTHGTDTQYF. The chain has TRBV12-5 and TRBJ2-3; D is uncertain. V gave up 7 bases and J gave up 3 bases, with 14 bases separating them. This CDR3 contains 14 residues. Germline loops: CDR1 LGHNT, CDR2 FRNRAP.

V usage is TRBV2 and J usage is TRBJ2-3, with a possible D match to TRBD2 (6 bases). Germline V gene data show CDR1 as SNHLY and CDR2 as FYNNEI. V was cut by 5 bases and J by 5 bases, with 17 bases left in between. CDR3 length: 15 amino acids. The CDR3 protein is CASSPLGGEEDTQYF. In DNA form, the CDR3 reads TGTGCCAGCAGTCCGCTTGGAGGGGAGGAAGATACGCAGTATTTT.